Sequencing of this TCR beta chain was carried out in a study of CD8+CD57+ T cells in acquired aplastic anemia. The wider study: About 3 ug was the average amount of DNA from sorted CD4+ and CD8+ cells. The average read count for CD4+ cells in healthy donors was 8.5 million to 12 million.

Using genomic DNA as the template, TCR beta VDJ and CDR3 profiling was carried out. TCRdb independently ran MiXCR on the reads; one entry per CDR3 protein. The sample shows some 410,000 distinct CDR3 sequences, 60% to 80% of them seen only once. The V gene end was trimmed by 3 bases and the J gene end by 6 bases; junction bases not matched to a gene: 3. The germline gives CDR1 SEHNR, CDR2 FQNEAQ (reference sequence). This CDR3 is built from 13 residues. Study results and limitations: Patients and controls turned out to have more than 25 CD8+ CDR3 sequences in common.

Comments on this clonotype: Antigen specificity is unknown.

The V call is TRBV7-9, the J call TRBJ2-7; 9 bases are a match to TRBD2. The source material was sorted CD4+, CD8+, or CD8+CD57+ T cells (not recorded which) from PBMCs. This receptor was obtained from a human donor in good health, serving as a control. The CDR3 region is CASSLGTSTEQYV. CDR3 bases: TGTGCCAGCAGCTTGGGGACTAGCACCGAGCAGTACGTC.